A selection of T cell receptor beta chains follows, all from one sample in a study of T cell responses to AZD1222 COVID-19 vaccine. Here immunoSEQ multiplex PCR was the method, and the copy in TCRdb shows in-frame clones only, minus some. Here the sample spans approximately 50,000 clones, approximately 85% being singletons. Sequenced material: peripheral blood, taken on day 0 of MenACWY control vaccination. The receptors here all came from an adult in good health. Both conserved end residues are trimmed from each CDR3. The order of the fields is clone size, V gene, CDR3 protein. Some rows mark clone size as missing; the rest say once, few, many or name a class of expanded clone.

clone_size: NA
v_call: TRBV10-3
cdr3_aa: AISPNNQPQH

clone_size: NA
v_call: TRBV11-2
cdr3_aa: ASSSNRQGPGYT

clone_size: once
v_call: TRBV10-2
cdr3_aa: ASSESKVVIQY

clone_size: NA
v_call: TRBV7-2
cdr3_aa: ASSGSSASGNTIY

clone_size: NA
v_call: TRBV5-8
cdr3_aa: ASSQDRGGEAF

clone_size: NA
v_call: TRBV24-1
cdr3_aa: ATSDRGQIYGYT

clone_size: NA
v_call: TRBV12-5
cdr3_aa: ASGLGQTGGPDTQY

clone_size: NA
v_call: TRBV28
cdr3_aa: ASSSSGKGTEAF

clone_size: NA
v_call: TRBV6-5
cdr3_aa: ASSNSGAIEKLF

clone_size: once
v_call: TRBV9
cdr3_aa: ASSVATRAGSTDTQY

clone_size: NA
v_call: TRBV28
cdr3_aa: ASSTKNTEAF

clone_size: NA
v_call: TRBV10-3
cdr3_aa: AIGSGTSGQF

clone_size: few
v_call: TRBV4-1
cdr3_aa: ASSQDPPFSSGNTIY

clone_size: once
v_call: TRBV3-1/TRBV3-2
cdr3_aa: ASSQRQYSGNTIY

clone_size: once
v_call: TRBV6-2/TRBV6-3
cdr3_aa: ASSRFGTSGRRGSEQY

clone_size: NA
v_call: TRBV28
cdr3_aa: ASSLLQGGYGYT

clone_size: NA
v_call: TRBV6-1
cdr3_aa: ASSEQGRISTDTQY